Following are 10 T cell receptor beta chains from one sample sequenced in a study of human T cells and chemical hapten exposure. TCRdb reprocessed the RACE reads with MiXCR, giving one entry per CDR3 protein. The sample lists some 93,000 distinct CDR3 sequences, around 9% occurring once. Time point here: healthy volunteer bleed at 2 weeks. Total RNA extraction was carried out from unfractionated whole blood. Sample: whole blood. All receptors derive from a female donor in good health. Some clones in this sample may be carry-over from other donors' samples.

This clonotype was seen a few times. The J gene is TRBJ2-2, the V gene TRBV7-2; tentatively, D is TRBD1 (5 bases). This CDR3 contains 16 residues. Germline-derived CDR1 and CDR2 are SGHTA and FQGNSA. The V end lost 5 bases, the J end lost 1 base, and 14 bases lay between the germline ends. The DNA for the CDR3 is TGTGCCAGCAGCCACAACAGGAGAAAGAACACCGGGGAGCTGTTTTTT. Encoded protein: CASSHNRRKNTGELFF.

The chain employs TRBV2 and TRBJ2-5; D call uncertain. The CDR3 sequence is 12 residues long. V lost 2 bases and J lost 1, with 2 bases in between. Germline CDR1 is SNHLY and CDR2 is FYNNEI. The CDR3 sequence: CASSEIQETQYF. Written as DNA, the CDR3 is TGTGCCAGCAGTGAAATCCAAGAGACCCAGTACTTC.

The table lists this clonotype with a few counts. The chain combines TRBV6-1 with TRBJ1-1; 8 bases align to TRBD1. The CDR3 is 20 residues long. Looked up from germline, CDR1 is MNHNS and CDR2 is SASEGT. V gave up 4 bases and J gave up 1 base; unmatched junction bases: 20. CDR3 region: CASSGLHADRTGFANTEAFF. CDR3 nucleotides: TGTGCCAGCAGTGGTCTGCACGCGGATCGGACAGGGTTTGCGAACACTGAAGCTTTCTTT.

V and J are TRBV27 and TRBJ1-1, with 7 nucleotides matching TRBD1. Germline assignment: CDR1 MNHEY and CDR2 SMNVEV (reference sequence). J gave up 3 bases and V 4 bases, and 11 bases lay outside the gene matches. The CDR3 consists of 16 residues. CDR3 bases: TGTGCCAGCAGTTCAACCAGGGGGAGGGTGTACACTGAAGCTTTCTTT. Translation gives CASSSTRGRVYTEAFF.

This clonotype was observed many times. The genes are TRBV23-1 and TRBJ1-5; a possible D gene is TRBD1 (5 bases). TRBV23-1 is classed as an ORF, of uncertain function. The V end lost 3 bases, the J end lost 8 bases, and 17 bases lay between the germline ends. The CDR3 loop spans 15 amino acids. In nucleotides, the CDR3 is TGCGCCAGCAGTCAGATACCGGGACGAACGGAGCCCCAGCATTTT. This translates into CASSQIPGRTEPQHF.

This clonotype appeared a few times. The rearrangement joins TRBV27 to TRBJ2-1; no definite D call. Germline V gene lookup returns CDR1 MNHEY and CDR2 SMNVEV (reference sequence). This CDR3 is 14 amino acids long. Trimming shortened V by 2 bases and J by 8 bases, and 13 bases separated the two germline ends. This chain's CDR3 is CASSLEAGWYEQFF. Written as DNA, the CDR3 is TGTGCCAGCAGTTTAGAGGCAGGATGGTATGAGCAGTTCTTC.

This clonotype was seen at least ten times. The rearrangement joins TRBV7-9 to TRBJ2-3; the D gene is possibly TRBD2 (6 bases). The germline CDR1 and CDR2 sequences are SEHNR and FQNEAQ (reference sequence). Trimming removed 2 bases from V and 6 bases from J, with 6 bases in between. The CDR3 is 12 residues long. CDR3 coding DNA: TGTGCCAGCAGCTTAAGCGGGGATACGCAGTATTTT. Amino acid sequence: CASSLSGDTQYF.

This clonotype was picked up many times. The chain joins TRBV20-1 to TRBJ1-2, with D tentatively TRBD1 (5 bases). CDR3 length: 14 amino acids. The germline V gene encodes CDR1 DFQATT and CDR2 SNEGSKA (reference sequence). V gave up 1 base and J gave up 8 bases, with 17 bases separating them. CDR3 sequence reads: CSARGPGQAGGYTF. CDR3 nucleotide sequence: TGCAGTGCTAGAGGTCCCGGACAAGCTGGGGGCTACACCTTC.

The V gene is TRBV29-1, the J gene TRBJ1-2; D remains unclear. Trimming left V 4 bases short and J 3 bases short, with 12 bases between. The CDR3 spans 13 residues. CDR1 and CDR2 (germline): SQVTM, ANQGSEA. The CDR3 bases are TGCAGCGTTGTGGGGTCGTGGGACTATGGCTACACCTTC. Translating it yields CSVVGSWDYGYTF.

This clonotype has at least ten counts. V and J are TRBV20-1 and TRBJ1-1, with D uncertain. From germline, CDR1 is DFQATT and CDR2 SNEGSKA (reference sequence). Trimming left V 0 bases short and J 2 bases short, with 19 bases between. CDR3 length equals 17 residues. DNA of the CDR3: TGCAGTGCTAGAGATGAGGGTCGAGGCAGTGGTAACACTGAAGCTTTCTTT. It is translated as CSARDEGRGSGNTEAFF.